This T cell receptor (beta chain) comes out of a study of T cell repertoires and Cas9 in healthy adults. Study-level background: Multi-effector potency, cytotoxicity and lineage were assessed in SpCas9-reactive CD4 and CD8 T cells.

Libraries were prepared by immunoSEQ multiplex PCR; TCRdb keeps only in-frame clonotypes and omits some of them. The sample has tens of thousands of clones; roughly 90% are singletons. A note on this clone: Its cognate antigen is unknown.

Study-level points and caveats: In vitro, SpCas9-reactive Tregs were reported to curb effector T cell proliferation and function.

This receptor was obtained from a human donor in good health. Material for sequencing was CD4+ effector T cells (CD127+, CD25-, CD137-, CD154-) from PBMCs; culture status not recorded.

CDR3 nucleotides: TGCGCCAGCAGTCAATCGAGCGGCAGGGTACGGGGTAAAACGAGCCAGCCCCAGCATTTT. It yields the protein CASSQSSGRVRGKTSQPQHF. The chain couples TRBV23-1 to TRBJ1-5; D is perhaps TRBD1 (5 bases). TRBV23-1 counts as an open reading frame of uncertain function. There are 20 residues in the CDR3. Trimming shortened V by 0 bases and J by 7 bases, and 28 bases separated the two germline ends.